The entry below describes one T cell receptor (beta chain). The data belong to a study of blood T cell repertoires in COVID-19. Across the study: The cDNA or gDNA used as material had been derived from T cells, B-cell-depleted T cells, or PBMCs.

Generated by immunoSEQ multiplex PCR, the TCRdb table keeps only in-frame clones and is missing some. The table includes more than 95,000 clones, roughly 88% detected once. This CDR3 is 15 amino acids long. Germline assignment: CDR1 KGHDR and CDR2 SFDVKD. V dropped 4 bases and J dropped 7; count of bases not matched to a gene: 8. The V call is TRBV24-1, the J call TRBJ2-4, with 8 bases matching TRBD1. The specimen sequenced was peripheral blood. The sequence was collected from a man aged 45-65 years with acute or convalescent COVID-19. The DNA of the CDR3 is TGTGCCACCAGTGACCCGGACAGGGCCGGGAACATTCAGTACTTC. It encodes CATSDPDRAGNIQYF.